Listed below are T cell receptor beta chains from one sample, sequenced in a study of T cell clonotyping in hematopoietic cell transplantation. TCRdb's table, derived via immunoSEQ multiplex PCR, lists solely in-frame clones and lacks some. The sample has some 5,000 clones; 80% are singletons. The sequences come from peripheral blood mononuclear cells, collected before stem cell transplant. These receptors came from a woman aged 50 to 60 with acute myeloid leukemia. Some clones in this sample may be carry-over from other donors' samples. Both conserved end residues are part of each CDR3. Each record gives: clone size, V gene, D gene, J gene, CDR3 DNA, CDR3 protein. The D gene is left open where the match is weak. Where a row states a size, it is once, few, many or the class of an expanded clone; other rows omit it.

>once|TRBV6-5|-|TRBJ1-2
TGTGCCAGCAGTTACTCGACCAGACTTTATGGCTACACCTTC
CASSYSTRLYGYTF
>-|TRBV19|TRBD1|TRBJ2-7
TGTGCCAGTAGTATGCGACAGGGGGTCTCCTACGAGCAGTACTTC
CASSMRQGVSYEQYF
>once|TRBV5-1|-|TRBJ2-3
TGCGCCAGCAGGGCCAGGGGCACAGATACGCAGTATTTT
CASRARGTDTQYF
>few|TRBV19|TRBD1|TRBJ2-7
TGTGCCAGTAGCCTGACAGGGGACCTCTACGAGCAGTACTTC
CASSLTGDLYEQYF
>-|TRBV30|-|TRBJ2-5
TGTGCCTGGAGTCGGAGGGGAAAGACCCAGTACTTC
CAWSRRGKTQYF
>few|TRBV5-4|-|TRBJ2-7
TGTGCCATCGCGGCAGGGTCGGCACGGCAGTACTTC
CAIAAGSARQYF
>-|TRBV6-4|TRBD2|TRBJ2-3
TGTGCCAGCAGTCTAACTAGCGGAGCCACAGATACGCAGTATTTT
CASSLTSGATDTQYF
>-|TRBV6-5|-|TRBJ2-2
TGTGCCAGCAATGGATTCGGGAACACCGGGGAGCTGTTTTTT
CASNGFGNTGELFF
>once|TRBV6-5|TRBD1|TRBJ1-2
TGTGCCAGCAGGATGACAGGGGACTATGGCTACACCTTC
CASRMTGDYGYTF
>-|TRBV6-6|TRBD1|TRBJ2-7
TGTGCCAGCAGTCTTGACCGACAGGGAATAGGGCAGTACTTC
CASSLDRQGIGQYF
>-|TRBV29-1|TRBD1|TRBJ1-1
TGCAGCGTCCCCCCCCGGACAGGGGGTACTGAAGCTTTCTTT
CSVPPRTGGTEAFF
>-|TRBV5-1|-|TRBJ1-1
TGCGCCAGCAGCTTGGAGGGCCCCTCTAGCACTGAAGCTTTCTTT
CASSLEGPSSTEAFF
>-|TRBV4-2|-|TRBJ2-2
TGTGCCAGCAGCCCCAGACTAGACACGGGGGAGCTGTTTTTT
CASSPRLDTGELFF
>few|TRBV11-1|-|TRBJ2-3
TGTGCCAGCAGCTTAGAAAGAGCAACTAGCACAGATACGCAGTATTTT
CASSLERATSTDTQYF
>-|TRBV29-1|-|TRBJ2-5
TGCAGCGTTAGAGGGTACCAAGAGACCCAGTACTTC
CSVRGYQETQYF
>-|TRBV7-2|-|TRBJ2-1
TGTGCCAGCAACCCCAACCCGGTAATGGGGCATGAGCAGTTCTTC
CASNPNPVMGHEQFF
>-|TRBV7-9|-|TRBJ2-7
TGTGCCAGCACCCGCCTCAACTCCTACGAGCAGTACTTC
CASTRLNSYEQYF
>few|TRBV27|-|TRBJ1-1
TGTGCCAGCAGTTTCGACAGTAACACTGAAGCTTTCTTT
CASSFDSNTEAFF
>-|TRBV4-1|-|TRBJ2-7
TGCGCCAGCAGCTTAGCTCGGTTTAGCTCCTACGAGCAGTACTTC
CASSLARFSSYEQYF
>-|TRBV19|-|TRBJ1-5
TGTGCCAGTAGTATTCCTGACGGTTATAGCAATCAGCCCCAGCATTTT
CASSIPDGYSNQPQHF
>-|TRBV27|-|TRBJ1-5
TGTGCCAGCAGGCATCGGGTAAATCAACCCCAGCATTTT
CASRHRVNQPQHF
>few|TRBV19|TRBD1|TRBJ2-7
TGTGCCAGTAGTATACGGACAGGGGGATCCTACGAGCAGTACTTC
CASSIRTGGSYEQYF
>-|TRBV11-3|-|TRBJ2-1
TGTGCCAGCAGCTTAAGTCAGGGGAGCTCCTACAATGAGCAGTTCTTC
CASSLSQGSSYNEQFF
>large|TRBV7-3|-|TRBJ2-6
TGTGCCAGCAGCCTTAGGGCAATTGCTTTCTCTGGGGCCAACGTCCTGACTTTC
CASSLRAIAFSGANVLTF
>-|TRBV13|-|TRBJ2-7
TGTGCCAGCAGCTTAAACCTATTCTACGAGCAGTACTTC
CASSLNLFYEQYF
>-|TRBV28|-|TRBJ2-1
TGTGCCAGCAGTTTGACAGCGGTTGATGAGCAGTTCTTC
CASSLTAVDEQFF
>-|TRBV30|TRBD1|TRBJ1-5
TGTGCCTGGAGTCCCAGGGACAGGGGGATCCAGCCCCAGCATTTT
CAWSPRDRGIQPQHF